Below, 15 T cell receptor beta chains from the same sample are listed, as sequenced in a study of a mutant IDH1 vaccine in newly diagnosed glioma. Measured with immunoSEQ multiplex PCR; TCRdb has only the in-frame clones, and not every one. In the table there are 92,000 or so clones, 82% of which are singletons. Indicated time point: baseline, week 1 (first vaccination visit). Documented treatment: pre-vaccination baseline after standard-of-care therapy. The sequencing here drew on PBMCs, taken from a glioma patient treated with radiotherapy, temozolomide or both. Receptor source: a man in his forties with glioma. Some clones in this sample may be carry-over from other donors' samples.

The J gene is TRBJ1-1, the V gene TRBV18; D possibly corresponds to TRBD1 (5 bases). The CDR3 has 16 residues. V lost 2 bases, J lost 7 bases, and 20 bases lay in between. CDR1 and CDR2 (germline): KGHSH, LQKENI. The CDR3 loop is CASSPNPPRGVGEAFF. The CDR3 bases are TGTGCCAGCTCACCAAACCCTCCCCGGGGGGTAGGTGAAGCTTTCTTT. Together with reference TRBV18 and TRBJ1-1, the CDR3 gives the full variable domain: NAGVMQNPRHLVRRRGQEARLRCSPMKGHSHVYWYRQLPEEGLKFMVYLQKENIIDESGMPKERFSAEFPKEGPSILRIQQVVRGDSAAYFCASSPNPPRGVGEAFFGQGTRLTVV.

The chain carries TRBV5-1 and TRBJ2-7, with D possibly being TRBD1 or TRBD2 (5 bases each). This CDR3 has 13 residues. Germline V lookup: CDR1 SGHRS, CDR2 YFSETQ. V was cut by 4 bases and J by 5 bases, with 13 bases left in between. This CDR3 is CASSAWVGDEQYF. The CDR3 nucleotides are TGCGCCAGCAGCGCATGGGTGGGGGACGAGCAGTACTTC.

The chain couples TRBV19 to TRBJ2-1; D might be TRBD1 or TRBD2, each matching 5 bases. V lost 6 bases and J lost 2, with 14 bases in between. This CDR3 spans 15 amino acids. Germline CDR1 LNHDA, CDR2 SQIVND (reference sequence). CDR3 sequence: CASRSRDGAYNEQFF. Here the CDR3 DNA reads TGTGCCAGTAGGTCCCGGGACGGGGCCTACAATGAGCAGTTCTTC.

V usage is TRBV10-3 and J usage is TRBJ2-7, with unresolved D. V shed 7 bases and J shed 2 bases, with 12 bases lying between them. This CDR3 is built from 13 residues. The V gene's germline CDR1 is ENHRY and CDR2 SYGVKD. CDR3: CAIKETTTYEQYF. In DNA form, the CDR3 reads TGTGCCATCAAAGAGACCACCACCTACGAGCAGTACTTC.

V usage is TRBV5-1 and J usage is TRBJ1-2, with a tentative D call TRBD1 (6 bases). The ends were cut back, 3 bases at V and 2 bases at J, with 14 bases in the middle. CDR1 is SGHRS and CDR2 is YFSETQ in the germline V gene. The CDR3 length is 15 residues. CDR3 DNA: TGCGCCAGCAGCTCAACGACAGGTCCAAACTATGGCTACACCTTC. This codes for CASSSTTGPNYGYTF.

The chain combines TRBV7-9 with TRBJ2-5, with TRBD1 as a possible D gene (8 bases). V lost 6 bases, J lost 5 bases, and 10 bases lay in between. This CDR3 comprises 12 residues. Looked up from germline, CDR1 is SEHNR and CDR2 is FQNEAQ (reference sequence). CDR3: CASRQGGETQYF. The CDR3 DNA reads TGTGCCAGCAGACAGGGGGGGGAGACCCAGTACTTC.

The V and J genes are TRBV10-3 and TRBJ1-2; no clear D gene. The V gene lost 0 bases and the J gene lost 5 bases, with 10 bases spanning the gap. The CDR3 runs 14 residues. Germline V lookup: CDR1 ENHRY, CDR2 SYGVKD. The CDR3 spells CAISESALRYGYTF. DNA of the CDR3: TGTGCCATCAGTGAGTCAGCCCTTCGATATGGCTACACCTTC.

This clone showed up just a few times. This chain's CDR3 is CASSLGRSYEQYF. CDR3 bases: TGTGCCAGCAGCTTAGGCCGGTCCTACGAGCAGTACTTC. V gene TRBV7-9 combines with J gene TRBJ2-7; no clear D gene. CDR3 length equals 13 residues. V was cut by 1 base and J by 1 base, with 5 bases left in between. Germline assignment: CDR1 SEHNR and CDR2 FQNEAQ (reference sequence).

The chain carries TRBV6-5 and TRBJ2-7; D is possibly TRBD1 (5 bases). The V gene lost 2 bases and the J gene lost 2 bases, with 10 bases spanning the gap. Germline V lookup: CDR1 MNHEY, CDR2 SVGAGI. The CDR3 is made up of 14 amino acids. The CDR3 nucleotides read TGTGCCAGCAGTTACGTGGCAGGGCCCTACGAGCAGTACTTC. Encoded protein: CASSYVAGPYEQYF.

V gene TRBV19 combines with J gene TRBJ2-5; 10 nucleotides agree with TRBD2. CDR1 is LNHDA, CDR2 SQIVND, per germline (reference sequence). With V trimmed by 6 bases and J by 6 bases, 10 bases remained unmatched. There are 15 residues in the CDR3. CDR3 coding DNA: TGTGCCAGTAGCCACGCCAGCGGGGGGGCCCAGACCCAGTACTTC. Translation gives CASSHASGGAQTQYF. Drawing the rest from reference TRBV19 and TRBJ2-5, the complete variable domain is DGGITQSPKYLFRKEGQNVTLSCEQNLNHDAMYWYRQDPGQGLRLIYYSQIVNDFQKGDIAEGYSVSREKKESFPLTVTSAQKNPTAFYLCASSHASGGAQTQYFGPGTRLLVL.

The rearrangement links TRBV7-6 to TRBJ1-1, with 10 positions matching TRBD1. The length of the CDR3 is 14 residues. The V segment lost 1 base and the J segment 6 bases; nucleotides outside the gene matches: 2. CDR1 and CDR2 from the germline V gene are SGHVS and FNYEAQ. The CDR3 coding sequence is TGTGCCAGCAGCTTAGTAGGGACAGGGGCTGAAGCTTTCTTT. This sequence encodes CASSLVGTGAEAFF. The variable domain in full, with the rest retrieved from reference TRBV7-6 and TRBJ1-1, is GAGVSQSPRYKVTKRGQDVALRCDPISGHVSLYWYRQALGQGPEFLTYFNYEAQQDKSGLPNDRFSAERPEGSISTLTIQRTEQRDSAMYRCASSLVGTGAEAFFGQGTRLTVV.

The V and J genes are TRBV30 and TRBJ1-4; no firm D call. V dropped 0 bases and J dropped 4 bases, with 12 bases sitting between them. The CDR3 extends over 15 amino acids. Per germline, CDR1 GTSNPN and CDR2 SVGIG (reference sequence). The DNA for the CDR3 is TGTGCCTGGAGTGTCGGCCCCGGCCTTAATGAAAAACTGTTTTTT. Its protein product is CAWSVGPGLNEKLFF.

The rearrangement uses TRBV6-1 and TRBJ1-2, with D perhaps matching TRBD1 (5 bases). This CDR3 has 14 residues. Germline V CDR1 and CDR2: MNHNS, SASEGT. Trimming stripped 2 bases from V and 2 bases from J, with 9 bases between. The CDR3 here is CASSEPWDNYGYTF. The CDR3 nucleotides are TGTGCCAGCAGTGAACCCTGGGACAACTATGGCTACACCTTC.

By share, this clone ranks as medium-sized (0.01 to 0.1%). V usage is TRBV5-1 and J usage is TRBJ1-4; D is uncertain. The germline V gene has CDR1 SGHRS and CDR2 YFSETQ. This CDR3 is built from 16 residues. Trimming stripped 0 bases from V and 0 bases from J, with 9 bases between. The CDR3 here is CASSLGGLATNEKLFF. CDR3 bases: TGCGCCAGCAGCTTGGGAGGACTCGCAACTAATGAAAAACTGTTTTTT.

This chain joins TRBV15 and TRBJ1-2; D is undetermined. CDR3 size: 14 residues. V was trimmed by 1 base and J by 0 bases, leaving 6 bases between them. Germline CDR1 reads LNHNV; CDR2 reads YYDKDF (reference sequence). Here the CDR3 DNA reads TGTGCCACCAGCAGAGGAAGCCCTAACTATGGCTACACCTTC. Translation: CATSRGSPNYGYTF.